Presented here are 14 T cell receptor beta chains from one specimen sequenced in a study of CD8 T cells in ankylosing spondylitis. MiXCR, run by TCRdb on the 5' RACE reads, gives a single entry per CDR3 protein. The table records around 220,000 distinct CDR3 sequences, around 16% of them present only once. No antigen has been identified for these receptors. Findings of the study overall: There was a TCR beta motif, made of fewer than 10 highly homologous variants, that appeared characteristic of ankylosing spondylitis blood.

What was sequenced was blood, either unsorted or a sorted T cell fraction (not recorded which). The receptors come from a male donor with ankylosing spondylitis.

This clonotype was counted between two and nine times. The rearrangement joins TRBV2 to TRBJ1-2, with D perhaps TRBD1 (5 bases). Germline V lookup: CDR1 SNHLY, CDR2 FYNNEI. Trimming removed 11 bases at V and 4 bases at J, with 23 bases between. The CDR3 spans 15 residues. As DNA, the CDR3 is TGTGCCTCCTCTTTAGGGACCCCTCCAAGCTATGGCTACACCTTC. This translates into CASSLGTPPSYGYTF.

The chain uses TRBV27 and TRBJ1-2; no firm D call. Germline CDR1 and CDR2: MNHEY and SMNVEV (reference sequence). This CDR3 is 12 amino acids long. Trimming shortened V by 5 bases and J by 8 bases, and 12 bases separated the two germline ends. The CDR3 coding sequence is TGTGCCAGCAGTACCCTTAAAGGAGGCTACACCTTC. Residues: CASSTLKGGYTF.

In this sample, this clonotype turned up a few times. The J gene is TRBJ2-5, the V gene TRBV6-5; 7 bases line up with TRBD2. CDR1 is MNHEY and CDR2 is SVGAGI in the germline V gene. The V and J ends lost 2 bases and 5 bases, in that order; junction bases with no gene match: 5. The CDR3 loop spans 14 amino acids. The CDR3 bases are TGTGCCAGCAGTTACGGTGGGGAGGGCGAGACCCAGTACTTC. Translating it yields CASSYGGEGETQYF.

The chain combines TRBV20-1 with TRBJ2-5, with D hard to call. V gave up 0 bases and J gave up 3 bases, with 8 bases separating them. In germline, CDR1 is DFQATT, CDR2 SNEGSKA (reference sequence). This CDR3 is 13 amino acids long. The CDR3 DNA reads TGCAGTGCTAGAGATTCTGGAGAAGAGACCCAGTACTTC. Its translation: CSARDSGEETQYF.

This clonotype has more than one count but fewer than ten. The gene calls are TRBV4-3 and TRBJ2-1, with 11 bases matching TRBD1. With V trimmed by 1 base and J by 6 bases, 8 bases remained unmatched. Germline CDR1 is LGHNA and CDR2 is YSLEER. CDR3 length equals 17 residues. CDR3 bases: TGCGCCAGCAGCCAAGGGGGGCGGGACAGGGGGTTCAATGAGCAGTTCTTC. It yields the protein CASSQGGRDRGFNEQFF.

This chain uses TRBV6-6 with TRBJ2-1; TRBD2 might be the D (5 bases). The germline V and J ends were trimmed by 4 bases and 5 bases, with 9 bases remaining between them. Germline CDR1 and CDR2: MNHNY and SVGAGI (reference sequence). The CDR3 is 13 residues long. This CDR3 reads CASSSGLNNEQFF. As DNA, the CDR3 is TGTGCCAGCAGTTCCGGACTTAACAATGAGCAGTTCTTC.

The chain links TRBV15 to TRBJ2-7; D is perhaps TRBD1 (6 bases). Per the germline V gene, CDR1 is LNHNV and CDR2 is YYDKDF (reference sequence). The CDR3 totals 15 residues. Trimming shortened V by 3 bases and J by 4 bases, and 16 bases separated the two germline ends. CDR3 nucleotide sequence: TGTGCCACCAGCAGCACCCCGGGACAAATGTACGAGCAGTACTTC. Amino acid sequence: CATSSTPGQMYEQYF.

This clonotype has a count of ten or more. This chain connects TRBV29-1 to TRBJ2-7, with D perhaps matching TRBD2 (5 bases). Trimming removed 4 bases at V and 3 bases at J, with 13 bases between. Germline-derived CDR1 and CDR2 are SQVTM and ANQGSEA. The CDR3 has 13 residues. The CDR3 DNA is TGCAGCGTTGTGGAGAGGGATGACTACGAGCAGTACTTC. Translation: CSVVERDDYEQYF.

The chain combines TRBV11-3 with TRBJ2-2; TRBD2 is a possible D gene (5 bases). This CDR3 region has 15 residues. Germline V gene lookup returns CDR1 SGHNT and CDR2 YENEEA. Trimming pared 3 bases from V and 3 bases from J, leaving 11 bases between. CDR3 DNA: TGTGCCAGCAGCTTGAGGGATTTTGACACCGGGGAGCTGTTTTTT. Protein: CASSLRDFDTGELFF.

As DNA, the CDR3 is TGTGCCACACTAGCGGGGAGCTCCTACAATGAGCAGTTCTTC. This sequence encodes CATLAGSSYNEQFF. The rearrangement uses TRBV6-1 and TRBJ2-1; TRBD2 aligns across 10 bases. CDR1 is MNHNS, CDR2 SASEGT, per germline. This CDR3 is built from 14 residues. J was trimmed by 0 bases and V by 10 bases; bases with no gene match: 3.

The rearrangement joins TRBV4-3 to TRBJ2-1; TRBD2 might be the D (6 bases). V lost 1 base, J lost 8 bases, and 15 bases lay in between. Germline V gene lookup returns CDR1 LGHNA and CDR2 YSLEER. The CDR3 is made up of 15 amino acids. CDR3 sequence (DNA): TGCGCCAGCAGCCAAGGGAGGGGCGCCTCTGATGAGCAGTTCTTC. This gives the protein CASSQGRGASDEQFF.

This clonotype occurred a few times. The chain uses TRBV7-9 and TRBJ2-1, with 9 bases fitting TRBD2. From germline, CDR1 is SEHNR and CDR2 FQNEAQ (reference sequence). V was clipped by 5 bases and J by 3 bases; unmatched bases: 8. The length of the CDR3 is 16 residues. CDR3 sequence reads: CASSPLGAGGYNEQFF. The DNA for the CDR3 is TGTGCCAGCAGCCCCTTAGGAGCGGGGGGCTACAATGAGCAGTTCTTC. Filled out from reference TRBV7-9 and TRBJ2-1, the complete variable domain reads DTGVSQNPRHKITKRGQNVTFRCDPISEHNRLYWYRQTLGQGPEFLTYFQNEAQLEKSRLLSDRFSAERPKGSFSTLEIQRTEQGDSAMYLCASSPLGAGGYNEQFFGPGTRLTVL.

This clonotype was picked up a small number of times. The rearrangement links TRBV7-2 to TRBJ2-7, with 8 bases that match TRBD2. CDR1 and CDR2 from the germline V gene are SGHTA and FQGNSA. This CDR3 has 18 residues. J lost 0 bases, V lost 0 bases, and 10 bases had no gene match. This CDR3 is CASSLALDRTSSSYEQYF. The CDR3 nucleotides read TGTGCCAGCAGCTTAGCCCTTGATCGGACTAGCAGCTCCTACGAGCAGTACTTC.

CDR3 residues: CASSLNGVYEQYF. The CDR3 region has the DNA TGTGCCAGCAGCTTAAACGGAGTCTACGAGCAGTACTTC. The chain recombines TRBV7-9 with TRBJ2-7; D is uncertain. Trimming removed 2 bases at V and 3 bases at J, with 8 bases between. The length of the CDR3 is 13 residues. Germline CDR1 and CDR2: SEHNR and FQNEAQ (reference sequence).